These 16 T cell receptor beta chains were sequenced from one sample in a study of blood T cell repertoires in COVID-19. Method: immunoSEQ multiplex PCR; TCRdb's copy keeps in-frame clones and lacks some. The sample shows about 380,000 clones, 81% of them seen only once. Material for sequencing was peripheral blood. These receptors came from a human donor with acute or convalescent COVID-19. The donor label of this sample is uncertain.

The V gene is TRBV2, the J gene TRBJ1-1; D is ambiguous. The germline CDR1 and CDR2 sequences are SNHLY and FYNNEI. V was pared by 8 bases and J by 1 base, with 14 bases between. The CDR3 loop spans 14 amino acids. CDR3 residues: CASGFYSRNTEAFF. CDR3 bases: TGTGCCAGCGGTTTTTACAGCCGGAACACTGAAGCTTTCTTT. Looking up the rest from reference TRBV2 and TRBJ1-1 gives the full variable domain: EPEVTQTPSHQVTQMGQEVILRCVPISNHLYFYWYRQILGQKVEFLVSFYNNEISEKSEIFDDQFSVERPDGSNFTLKIRSTKLEDSAMYFCASGFYSRNTEAFFGQGTRLTVV.

This clone was found once. The J gene is TRBJ1-1, the V gene TRBV7-9; no definite D call. The V end lost 5 bases, the J end lost 4 bases, and 14 bases lay between the germline ends. Germline CDR1 reads SEHNR; CDR2 reads FQNEAQ (reference sequence). The CDR3 has 14 residues. The CDR3 DNA follows: TGTGCCAGCAGCACCCTAATTGAGGGCACTGAAGCTTTCTTT. The encoded protein is CASSTLIEGTEAFF.

This clone occurred once. The V gene is TRBV20-1, the J gene TRBJ2-1; D is unresolved. CDR1 and CDR2 (germline): DFQATT, SNEGSKA (reference sequence). CDR3 length: 11 amino acids. V dropped 6 bases and J dropped 5 bases, with 8 bases sitting between them. CDR3 sequence (DNA): TGCAGTGCCAGCGTCCACAATGAGCAGTTCTTC. Translating it yields CSASVHNEQFF.

The chain combines TRBV13 with TRBJ2-7; 10 bases are shared with TRBD2. The germline V gene has CDR1 PRHDT and CDR2 FYEKMQ (reference sequence). Losses at the gene ends were 5 bases for V and 7 bases for J; bases not matched to a gene: 8. This CDR3 is built from 14 residues. The CDR3 sequence: CASSPSGGLGEQYF. CDR3 bases: TGTGCCAGCAGCCCTAGCGGGGGCCTCGGGGAGCAGTACTTC.

The chain carries TRBV18 and TRBJ1-1, with a weak D call TRBD1 (5 bases). Germline V gives CDR1 KGHSH, CDR2 LQKENI. This CDR3 spans 15 amino acids. V was cut by 3 bases and J by 5 bases, with 16 bases left in between. In DNA, the CDR3 is TGTGCCAGCTCACCCCTTAGGGGAAAGGGGACTGAAGCTTTCTTT. Translated, it gives CASSPLRGKGTEAFF. Variable domain in full (rest from reference TRBV18 and TRBJ1-1): NAGVMQNPRHLVRRRGQEARLRCSPMKGHSHVYWYRQLPEEGLKFMVYLQKENIIDESGMPKERFSAEFPKEGPSILRIQQVVRGDSAAYFCASSPLRGKGTEAFFGQGTRLTVV.

V is TRBV28 and J is TRBJ1-2; 10 bases align to TRBD1. V shed 4 bases and J 6 bases; nucleotides not matched to a gene: 5. CDR1 is MDHEN, CDR2 SYDVKM, per germline. The CDR3 extends over 14 amino acids. CDR3 in amino acids: CASSSRQGAHGYTF. The CDR3, as DNA: TGTGCCAGCAGTTCCCGACAGGGGGCACATGGCTACACCTTC.

This chain connects TRBV6-6 to TRBJ2-5; 8 bases align to TRBD1. From germline, CDR1 is MNHNY and CDR2 SVGAGI (reference sequence). CDR3 length: 14 residues. V lost 2 bases, J lost 2 bases, and 1 base stayed unmatched. CDR3 in DNA: TGTGCCAGCAGTTACCGGACAGGGCAAGAGACCCAGTACTTC. Its protein product is CASSYRTGQETQYF.

CDR3 nucleotide sequence: TGTGCCAGAGTCCCGGGACAGGGGGCTAATATGCAGTACTTC. Amino acids: CARVPGQGANMQYF. This sequence joins TRBV19 and TRBJ2-4; 12 bases are a match to TRBD1. This CDR3 has 14 amino acids. V trimming: 9 bases; J trimming: 13 bases; junction bases outside the gene matches: 13. CDR1 is LNHDA, CDR2 SQIVND, per germline (reference sequence).

The J gene is TRBJ2-5, the V gene TRBV29-1; 9 bases match TRBD2. Germline CDR1 reads SQVTM; CDR2 reads ANQGSEA. CDR3 length: 14 residues. V lost 3 bases to trimming and J lost 5 bases; unmatched junction nucleotides: 7. CDR3 protein: CSVDWSSGVETQYF. The DNA for the CDR3 is TGCAGCGTTGATTGGTCTAGCGGGGTTGAGACCCAGTACTTC.

The rearrangement uses TRBV5-5 and TRBJ1-4; 7 bases line up with TRBD1. Germline-derived CDR1 and CDR2 are SGHKS and YYEKEE (reference sequence). The J segment lost 7 bases and the V segment lost 7 bases, leaving 10 bases of the junction unmatched. The CDR3 has 14 residues. The CDR3 is CASVEGAVGEKLFF. CDR3 nucleotides: TGTGCCAGCGTTGAGGGGGCAGTTGGTGAAAAACTGTTTTTT.

This clone appeared a few times. Within the sample, other DNA sequences also encode this same CDR3. This chain uses TRBV10-2 with TRBJ1-1; D is perhaps TRBD1 (6 bases). Trimming left V 5 bases short and J 3 bases short, with 10 bases between. CDR3 length: 13 amino acids. The germline CDR1 and CDR2 sequences are WSHSY and SAAADI. CDR3 amino acids: CASSRDTYTEAFF. CDR3 sequence (DNA): TGCGCCAGCAGTAGGGACACGTACACTGAAGCTTTCTTT.

The V and J genes are TRBV7-2 and TRBJ2-5; D might be TRBD2 (6 bases). The CDR3 totals 18 residues. CDR1 and CDR2 from the germline V gene are SGHTA and FQGNSA. V dropped 1 base and J dropped 2 bases, with 20 bases sitting between them. CDR3 loop: CASSLGGTGGSLQETQYF. Here the CDR3 DNA reads TGTGCCAGCAGCTTAGGGGGGACTGGAGGGAGTTTACAAGAGACCCAGTACTTC.

The chain links TRBV6-1 to TRBJ2-2; 7 bases are shared with TRBD2. The V gene's germline CDR1 is MNHNS and CDR2 SASEGT. This CDR3 has 16 amino acids. The J segment lost 4 bases and the V segment lost 4 bases, leaving 9 bases of the junction unmatched. CDR3 nucleotide sequence: TGTGCCAGCAGTGCCTGGGAGGGCCGGGGCACCGGGGAGCTGTTTTTT. This translates into CASSAWEGRGTGELFF.

V is TRBV19 and J is TRBJ2-1; TRBD1 agrees at 10 bases. The germline CDR1 and CDR2 sequences are LNHDA and SQIVND (reference sequence). The CDR3 consists of 14 residues. The V gene end was trimmed by 7 bases and the J gene end by 7 bases; junction bases not matched to a gene: 7. CDR3 in amino acids: CASKETGGKNEQFF. CDR3 in DNA: TGTGCCAGTAAAGAGACAGGGGGCAAGAATGAGCAGTTCTTC.

V usage is TRBV6-5 and J usage is TRBJ1-4; 9 nucleotides match TRBD1. The CDR3 loop spans 16 amino acids. The ends lost 4 bases at V and 4 bases at J; junction bases unmatched: 7. Germline CDR1 is MNHEY and CDR2 is SVGAGI. CDR3 amino acids: CASSSDRGAINEKLFF. CDR3 in DNA: TGTGCCAGCAGTTCCGACAGGGGGGCGATTAATGAAAAACTGTTTTTT.

The rearrangement joins TRBV9 to TRBJ2-1, with a possible D match to TRBD2 (5 bases). V shed 2 bases and J shed 2 bases, with 11 bases lying between them. Germline V gives CDR1 SGDLS, CDR2 YYNGEE. The CDR3 is 15 residues long. The CDR3 sequence: CASSVGSVAYNEQFF. CDR3 in DNA: TGTGCCAGCAGCGTCGGTAGCGTAGCCTACAATGAGCAGTTCTTC.